Described below is a single T cell receptor (beta chain) sequence and its context. These data belong to a study of blood T cell repertoires in COVID-19. Libraries were prepared by immunoSEQ multiplex PCR; TCRdb keeps only in-frame clonotypes and omits some of them. The data hold 120,000 to 150,000 clones, with almost 85% observed a single time. Trimming left V 5 bases short and J 4 bases short, with 12 bases between. Germline V gene lookup returns CDR1 MNHEY and CDR2 SVGAGI. CDR3 size: 14 residues. The gene calls are TRBV6-5 and TRBJ2-1; D may be TRBD2 (6 bases). The TCR was taken from a man aged 45 to 65 with acute or convalescent COVID-19. The sample taken for sequencing was peripheral blood. The CDR3 nucleotides are TGTGCCAGCAGTCAGACTAGACCTTACAATGAGCAGTTCTTC. Translating gives CASSQTRPYNEQFF.